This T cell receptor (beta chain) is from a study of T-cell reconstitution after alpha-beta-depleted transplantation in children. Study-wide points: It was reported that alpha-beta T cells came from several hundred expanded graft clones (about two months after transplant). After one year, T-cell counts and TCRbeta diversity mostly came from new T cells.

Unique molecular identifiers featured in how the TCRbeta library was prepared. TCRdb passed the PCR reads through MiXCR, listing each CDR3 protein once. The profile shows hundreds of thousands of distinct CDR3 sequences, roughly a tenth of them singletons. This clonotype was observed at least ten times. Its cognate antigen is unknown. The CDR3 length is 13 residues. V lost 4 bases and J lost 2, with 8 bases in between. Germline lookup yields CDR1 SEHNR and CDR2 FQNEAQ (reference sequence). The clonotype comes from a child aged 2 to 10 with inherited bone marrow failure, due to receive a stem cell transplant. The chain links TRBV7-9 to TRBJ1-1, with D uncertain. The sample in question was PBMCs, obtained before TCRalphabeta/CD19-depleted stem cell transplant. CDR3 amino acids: CASSSQSNTEAFF. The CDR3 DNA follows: TGTGCCAGCAGCTCCCAGTCCAACACTGAAGCTTTCTTT.